This note documents a single T cell receptor beta chain sequence. The sample is drawn from a study of shared clonotypes between healthy human individuals. The assay used deep level. Here immunoSEQ multiplex PCR was the method, and the copy in TCRdb shows in-frame clones only, minus some. The data hold about 2.4 million clones, with roughly nine tenths observed a single time. This CDR3 has 14 amino acids. V was clipped by 1 base and J by 2 bases, with 4 bases between them. Germline V CDR1 and CDR2: SGHRS, YFSETQ. V is TRBV5-1 and J is TRBJ2-6; no clear D gene. The sequenced material came from naive CD4+ T cells sorted from blood. The subset denotes: CD45RA+ positively selected. This clonotype was sampled from a man aged 18 to 30 in good health. The CDR3 loop reads CASSLRAGANVLTF. CDR3 DNA: TGCGCCAGCAGCTTGCGGGCTGGGGCCAACGTCCTGACTTTC.